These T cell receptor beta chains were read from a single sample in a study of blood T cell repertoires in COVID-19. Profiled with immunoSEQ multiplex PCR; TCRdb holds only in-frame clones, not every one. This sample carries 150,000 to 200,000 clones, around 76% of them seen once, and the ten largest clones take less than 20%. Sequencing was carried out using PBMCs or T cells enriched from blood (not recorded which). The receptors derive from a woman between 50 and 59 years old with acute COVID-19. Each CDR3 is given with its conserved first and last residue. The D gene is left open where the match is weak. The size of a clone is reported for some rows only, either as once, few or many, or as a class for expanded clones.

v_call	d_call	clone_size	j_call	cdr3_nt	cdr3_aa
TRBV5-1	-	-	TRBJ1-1	TGCGCCAGCAGCCTAAAGAACACTGAAGCTTTCTTT	CASSLKNTEAFF
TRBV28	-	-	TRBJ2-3	TGTGCCAGCAGGAGAGAACGCACAGATACGCAGTATTTT	CASRRERTDTQYF
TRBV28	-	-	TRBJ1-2	TGTGCCAGCAGTTACAGCATCTATGGCTACACCTTC	CASSYSIYGYTF
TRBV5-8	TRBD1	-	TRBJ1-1	TGTGCCAGCACGCCATCCACCGGGACAGCACACTCTGAAGCTTTCTTT	CASTPSTGTAHSEAFF
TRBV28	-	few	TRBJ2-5	TGTGCCAGCAGTTTGTCCGCGGCCCAGTACTTC	CASSLSAAQYF
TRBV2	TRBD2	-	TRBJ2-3	TGTGCCAGCAGCTCGATAGCGGGGCGCACAGATACGCAGTATTTT	CASSSIAGRTDTQYF
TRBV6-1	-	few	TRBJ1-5	TGTGCCAGCAGTGAAGATGGGACATTAATCAATCAGCCCCAGCATTTT	CASSEDGTLINQPQHF
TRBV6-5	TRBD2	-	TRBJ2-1	TGTGCCAGCTGCTCGCGGGGGGGCTCTGAGCAGTTCTTC	CASCSRGGSEQFF
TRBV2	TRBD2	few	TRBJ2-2	TGTGCCAGCATGGGGGACGGGGGGTTCGGCGGGGAGCTGTTTTTT	CASMGDGGFGGELFF
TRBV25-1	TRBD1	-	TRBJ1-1	TGTGCCAGCAGCAACAGGGGTTCAGGAGCTTTCTTT	CASSNRGSGAFF
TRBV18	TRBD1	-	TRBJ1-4	TGTGCCAGCTCACGGCTACAGGGGACTAATGAAAAACTGTTTTTT	CASSRLQGTNEKLFF
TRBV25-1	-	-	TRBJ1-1	TGTGCCAGCAGTGACGGGATCACTGAAGCTTTCTTT	CASSDGITEAFF
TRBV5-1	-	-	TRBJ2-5	TGCGCCAGCAGCCTGGGACTGCTTCAAGAGACCCAGTACTTC	CASSLGLLQETQYF
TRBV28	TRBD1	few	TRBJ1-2	TGTGCCAGCAGCCAGGGGGACTATGGCTACACCTTC	CASSQGDYGYTF
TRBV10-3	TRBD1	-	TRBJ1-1	TGTGCCATCAGTGGACAGGGGAACACTGAAGCTTTCTTT	CAISGQGNTEAFF
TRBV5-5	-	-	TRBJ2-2	TGTGCCAGCAGCTGGGGGGGCCGGAACACCGGGGAGCTGTTTTTT	CASSWGGRNTGELFF
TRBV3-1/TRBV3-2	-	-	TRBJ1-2	TGTGCCAGCAGCCAAGATGATTTGAGGAACGGCTACACCTTC	CASSQDDLRNGYTF
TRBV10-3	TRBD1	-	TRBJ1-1	TGTGCCATCAGTGAGGGACAGGCTATGAACACTGAAGCTTTCTTT	CAISEGQAMNTEAFF
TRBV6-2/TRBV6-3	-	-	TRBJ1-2	TGTGCCAGCAGACCTGCGGCAGCCGAAAGGTATGGCTACACCTTC	CASRPAAAERYGYTF
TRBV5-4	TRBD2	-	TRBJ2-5	TGTGCCAGCAGCTTGGGGCTAGCGGGGAGAGAGACCCAGTACTTC	CASSLGLAGRETQYF
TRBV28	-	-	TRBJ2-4	TGTGCCAGCACCAAACGGGGTGTGGTAGCCAAAAACATTCAGTACTTC	CASTKRGVVAKNIQYF
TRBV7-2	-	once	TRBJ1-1	TGTGCCAGCAGTATCGCACAGAACACTGAAGCTTTCTTT	CASSIAQNTEAFF
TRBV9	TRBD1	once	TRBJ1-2	TGTGCCAGCAGCGAAGGGACAGGGCGGTATGGCTACACCTTC	CASSEGTGRYGYTF
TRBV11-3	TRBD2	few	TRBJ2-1	TGTGCCAGCAGCTTTTCGGGAGGAGGATACAATGAGCAGTTCTTC	CASSFSGGGYNEQFF
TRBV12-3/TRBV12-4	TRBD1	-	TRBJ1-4	TGTGCCAGCTGGACAGGGAATGAAAAACTGTTTTTT	CASWTGNEKLFF
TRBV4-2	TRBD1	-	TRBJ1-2	TGTGCCAGCAGCCAAGGATTCACAGGGGGAGGCTACACCTTC	CASSQGFTGGGYTF
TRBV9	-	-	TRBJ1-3	TGTGCCAGCAGCGTCGACTCAGGGATCGGAAACACCATATATTTT	CASSVDSGIGNTIYF
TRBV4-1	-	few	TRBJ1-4	TGCGCCAGCAGCCAAGAAACCTATAATGAAAAACTGTTTTTT	CASSQETYNEKLFF
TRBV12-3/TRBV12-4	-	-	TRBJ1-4	TGTGCCACCCGGCTTAACGGGATTGAAAAACTGTTTTTT	CATRLNGIEKLFF
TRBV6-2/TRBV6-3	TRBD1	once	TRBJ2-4	TGTGCCAGCAGCTCCGTCGACAGGGGAAACATTCAGTACTTC	CASSSVDRGNIQYF
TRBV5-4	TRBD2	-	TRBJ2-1	TGTGCCAGCAGCTTGACTAGCGGGGGATTCGTAAATGAGCAGTTCTTC	CASSLTSGGFVNEQFF
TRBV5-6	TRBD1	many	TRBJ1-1	TGTGCCAGCAGCTTGACCGACAGGGACGGCACTGAAGCTTTCTTT	CASSLTDRDGTEAFF
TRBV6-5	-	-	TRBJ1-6	TGTGCCAGCAGAGATACAGGGTCCTCTTCACCCCTCCACTTT	CASRDTGSSSPLHF
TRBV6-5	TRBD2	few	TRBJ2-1	TGTGCCAGCAGCCGTGGGGAGGGAGCCTACAATGAGCAGTTCTTC	CASSRGEGAYNEQFF
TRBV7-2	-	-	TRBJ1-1	TGTGCCAGCAGCCGTCAAACAGGGAGCACTGAAGCTTTCTTT	CASSRQTGSTEAFF
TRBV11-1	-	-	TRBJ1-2	TGTGCCAGCAGCATGGACAGATACTATGGCTACACCTTC	CASSMDRYYGYTF
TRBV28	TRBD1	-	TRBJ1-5	TGTGCCAGCAGGCCTGTTACAGGGGGAACACTGCAGCCCCAGCATTTT	CASRPVTGGTLQPQHF
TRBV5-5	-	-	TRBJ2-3	TGTGCCAGCAGTTCTCTAGCGTCCGACTTCACAGATACGCAGTATTTT	CASSSLASDFTDTQYF
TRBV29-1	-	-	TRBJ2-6	TGCAGCGTCACTAGCTCTGGGGCCAACGTCCTGACTTTC	CSVTSSGANVLTF
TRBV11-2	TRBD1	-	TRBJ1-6	TGTGCCAGCAGCTTAGGGGACAGCTCCTATAATTCACCCCTCCACTTT	CASSLGDSSYNSPLHF
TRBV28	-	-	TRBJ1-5	TGTGCCAGCAGTGGTGGACGGGGAAGGCAGCCCCAGCATTTT	CASSGGRGRQPQHF
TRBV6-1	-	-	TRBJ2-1	TGTGCCAGCAGTGAGACGAGGAAGCAGTTCTTC	CASSETRKQFF
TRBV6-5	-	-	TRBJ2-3	TGTGCCAGCAGTTACAAGATTTACCCCCCACAAGATACGCAGTATTTT	CASSYKIYPPQDTQYF
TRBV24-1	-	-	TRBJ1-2	TGTGCCACCAGTGATCTCGGTACTAACTATGGCTACACCTTC	CATSDLGTNYGYTF
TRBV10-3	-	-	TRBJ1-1	TGTGCCATCAGTGAGTTATATTCTGAAGCTTTCTTT	CAISELYSEAFF
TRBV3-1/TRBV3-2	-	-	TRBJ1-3	TGTGCCAGCAGCCAAGGGGGGCAAGATGGAAACACCATATATTTT	CASSQGGQDGNTIYF
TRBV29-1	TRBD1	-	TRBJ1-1	TGCAGCGTGGGGTCTCAGGGGGCCCGGAACACTGAAGCTTTCTTT	CSVGSQGARNTEAFF
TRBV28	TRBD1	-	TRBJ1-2	TGTGCCAGCAGTTTACAGACAGGGTGGAGGGTCCCTTATGGCTACACCTTC	CASSLQTGWRVPYGYTF
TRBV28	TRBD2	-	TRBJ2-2	TGTGCCAGCAGTTTAGGGGTTAGCGGGGACGCCGGGGAGCTGTTTTTT	CASSLGVSGDAGELFF
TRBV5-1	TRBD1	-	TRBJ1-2	TGCGCCAGCAGCGGAAACAGGGGGGACTATGGCTACACCTTC	CASSGNRGDYGYTF
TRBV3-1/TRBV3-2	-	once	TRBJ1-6	TGTGCCAGCAGCCCGGGGGAAAGCCGTTCACCCCTCCACTTT	CASSPGESRSPLHF
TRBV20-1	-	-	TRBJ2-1	TGCAGTGCTAGAGGGTGGGAGGGGGAGTTCTTC	CSARGWEGEFF